A selection of T cell receptor beta chains follows, all from one sample in a study of CD8 T cells in Susac syndrome. TCRdb re-called the immunoSEQ multiplex PCR reads with MiXCR, one entry per CDR3 protein. This sample has around 170,000 distinct CDR3 sequences; 95% occur once, and the top ten carry roughly 0.15%. The sequencing sample was made of CD8+ T cells from PBMCs. Receptor source: a human donor with Susac syndrome. The CDR3 runs from the conserved cysteine through the conserved F or W. The D gene is left open where the match is weak. Some rows have no size entry. The others give once, few or many, or a class for an expanded clone.

J,length,V,size,D,CDR3,DNA
TRBJ2-1,20,TRBV24-1,once,TRBD1,CATSGVPGQGLRGVHNEQFF,TGTGCCACCAGTGGGGTCCCGGGACAGGGTTTAAGGGGTGTCCACAATGAGCAGTTCTTC
TRBJ2-7,14,TRBV2,.,TRBD1,CASRGTGGFYEQYF,TGTGCCAGCAGAGGGACAGGGGGGTTCTACGAGCAGTACTTC
TRBJ2-4,17,TRBV7-9,.,TRBD2,CASSARLAGAAKNIQYF,TGTGCCAGCAGCGCCAGACTAGCGGGAGCAGCTAAAAACATTCAGTACTTC
TRBJ1-2,15,TRBV29-1,.,.,CSVTPDSLRFHGYTF,TGCAGCGTGACCCCTGATTCCCTTCGATTTCATGGCTACACCTTC
TRBJ1-1,13,TRBV2,.,.,CASSELLNTEAFF,TGTGCCAGCAGTGAACTGTTGAACACTGAAGCTTTCTTT
TRBJ2-3,15,TRBV19,.,TRBD2,CASSISSGGADTQYF,TGTGCCAGTAGTATATCTAGCGGGGGGGCAGATACGCAGTATTTT
TRBJ2-3,17,TRBV3-1,.,TRBD2,CASSQDPGTSGTDTQYF,TGTGCCAGCAGCCAAGATCCCGGGACTAGCGGCACAGATACGCAGTATTTT
TRBJ2-7,16,TRBV27,.,TRBD1,CASSPSLGTVAYEQYF,TGTGCCAGCAGTCCCTCCTTAGGGACAGTCGCCTACGAGCAGTACTTC
TRBJ1-5,13,TRBV4-1,.,.,CASSQELGQPQHF,TGCGCCAGCAGCCAAGAACTGGGTCAGCCCCAGCATTTT
TRBJ2-1,16,TRBV13,.,TRBD1,CASSLIRDRGDNEQFF,TGTGCCAGCAGCCTCATCCGGGACAGGGGGGACAATGAGCAGTTCTTC
TRBJ2-5,14,TRBV7-8,.,.,CASRDGTNQETQYF,TGTGCCAGCAGGGACGGGACCAACCAAGAGACCCAGTACTTC
TRBJ2-1,15,TRBV28,.,TRBD1,CASSSGTALYNEQFF,TGTGCCAGCAGTTCCGGGACAGCCCTTTACAATGAGCAGTTCTTC
TRBJ1-3,15,TRBV9,.,.,CASSPDSYLGNTIYF,TGTGCCAGCAGCCCAGACTCGTACCTAGGAAACACCATATATTTT
TRBJ2-5,16,TRBV7-2,.,TRBD2,CASSLAVAGSPETQYF,TGTGCCAGCAGCTTAGCGGTAGCGGGGTCCCCTGAGACCCAGTACTTC
TRBJ2-1,11,TRBV19,.,.,CASSEHNEQFF,TGTGCCAGTTCCGAGCACAATGAGCAGTTCTTC
TRBJ1-5,16,TRBV4-1,.,.,CASSPTAMRGFQPQHF,TGCGCCAGCAGCCCTACTGCGATGAGAGGGTTTCAGCCCCAGCATTTT
TRBJ2-5,14,TRBV7-9,.,.,CASSLEFGAETQYF,TGTGCCAGCAGCTTAGAGTTTGGGGCGGAGACCCAGTACTTC
TRBJ1-4,14,TRBV20-1,.,.,CSAVNRVANEKLFF,TGCAGTGCCGTGAACAGGGTGGCTAATGAAAAACTGTTTTTT
TRBJ1-3,15,TRBV7-9,.,.,CASSLDSRRGNTIYF,TGTGCCAGCAGCTTGGACTCTCGGCGTGGAAACACCATATATTTT
TRBJ2-1,15,TRBV5-1,.,.,CASRLTDERYNEQFF,TGCGCCAGCAGACTGACAGACGAAAGGTACAATGAGCAGTTCTTC
TRBJ2-3,15,TRBV28,.,TRBD2,CASSVYSGITDTQYF,TGTGCCAGCAGTGTCTATAGCGGGATCACAGATACGCAGTATTTT
TRBJ2-5,13,TRBV9,few,TRBD2,CASSPGGEETQYF,TGTGCCAGCAGCCCTGGGGGGGAAGAGACCCAGTACTTC
TRBJ2-7,13,TRBV20-1,.,TRBD1,CSARPGQVYEQYF,TGCAGTGCTAGGCCGGGACAGGTCTACGAGCAGTACTTC
TRBJ2-2,18,TRBV4-2,.,.,CASSQPPSVEGHTGELFF,TGTGCCAGCAGCCAACCCCCTTCCGTGGAGGGACACACCGGGGAGCTGTTTTTT
TRBJ1-5,15,TRBV28,.,TRBD1,CASSFYRGTRQPQHF,TGTGCCAGCAGTTTTTACAGGGGTACGAGGCAGCCCCAGCATTTT
TRBJ1-1,12,TRBV20-1,.,.,CSARTVNTEAFF,TGCAGTGCTAGGACAGTTAACACTGAAGCTTTCTTT
TRBJ1-6,14,TRBV20-1,.,.,CSARDLPGDSPLHF,TGCAGTGCTAGAGACCTCCCGGGGGATTCACCCCTCCACTTT
TRBJ2-5,13,TRBV29-1,.,.,CSVEEYLGEAQYF,TGCAGCGTTGAAGAGTACCTAGGGGAGGCCCAGTACTTC
TRBJ1-1,14,TRBV27,.,TRBD1,CASSYDRAGTGAFF,TGTGCCAGCAGTTATGACAGGGCAGGTACTGGGGCTTTCTTT
TRBJ1-2,10,TRBV12-3/TRBV12-4,once,.,CASSLGQITF,TGTGCCAGCAGTTTGGGTCAAATAACCTTC
TRBJ1-2,11,TRBV7-9,.,.,CASSPAGGYTF,TGTGCCAGCAGCCCCGCAGGGGGCTACACCTTC
TRBJ2-2,11,TRBV5-6,.,.,CASSWGRELFF,TGTGCCAGCAGCTGGGGCAGGGAGCTGTTTTTT
TRBJ2-7,14,TRBV25-1,.,TRBD2,CASSEQAGSYEQYF,TGTGCCAGCAGTGAGCAAGCGGGGTCCTACGAGCAGTACTTC
TRBJ2-1,13,TRBV20-1,.,TRBD2,CSAREAGYNEQFF,TGCAGTGCTAGAGAAGCGGGATACAATGAGCAGTTCTTC
TRBJ2-2,14,TRBV13,.,.,CASSSSFRAGELFF,TGTGCCAGCAGCTCATCATTCAGGGCCGGGGAGCTGTTTTTT
TRBJ2-2,17,TRBV12-3/TRBV12-4,.,.,CASSPWGREPNTGELFF,TGTGCCAGCAGTCCTTGGGGCAGAGAACCGAACACCGGGGAGCTGTTTTTT
TRBJ2-7,20,TRBV7-3,.,.,CASSHGPPGPKFPSSYEQYF,TGTGCCAGCAGCCACGGACCGCCGGGACCCAAATTCCCCTCATCCTACGAGCAGTACTTC
TRBJ2-5,13,TRBV20-1,.,.,CSARAGTDETQYF,TGCAGTGCTAGAGCCGGGACGGACGAGACCCAGTACTTC
TRBJ1-1,17,TRBV7-9,.,TRBD1,CASSLVAGTGDDTEAFF,TGTGCCAGCAGCTTAGTGGCCGGGACAGGGGATGACACTGAAGCTTTCTTT
TRBJ2-7,11,TRBV20-1,.,.,CSARADYEQYF,TGCAGTGCTAGAGCGGACTACGAGCAGTACTTC
TRBJ2-2,18,TRBV10-3,.,TRBD2,CAITDRGGTRTNTGELFF,TGTGCCATCACCGACCGCGGGGGGACTAGAACGAACACCGGGGAGCTGTTTTTT
TRBJ1-2,14,TRBV4-1,.,.,CASSPPLTNYGYTF,TGCGCCAGCAGCCCCCCCCTGACTAACTATGGCTACACCTTC
TRBJ2-5,12,TRBV24-1,.,.,CATSDLRETQYF,TGTGCCACCAGTGATTTGAGAGAGACCCAGTACTTC
TRBJ1-2,12,TRBV30,.,TRBD1,CAWGQGSGGYTF,TGTGCCTGGGGACAGGGTTCCGGGGGCTACACCTTC
TRBJ1-1,15,TRBV6-2/TRBV6-3,.,.,CASSQPTGSNTEAFF,TGTGCCAGCAGTCAGCCAACAGGGAGCAACACTGAAGCTTTCTTT
TRBJ2-5,14,TRBV3-1,.,.,CASSHYDSQETQYF,TGTGCCAGCAGCCATTACGACAGCCAAGAGACCCAGTACTTC